A few counts support the clone carrying this TCR beta chain. The V and J ends lost 3 bases and 0 bases, in that order; junction bases with no gene match: 10. Looked up from germline, CDR1 is SEHNR and CDR2 is FQNEAQ (reference sequence). The CDR3 has 17 residues. The data are from a study of blood T cell repertoires in COVID-19. Libraries were prepared by immunoSEQ multiplex PCR; TCRdb keeps only in-frame clonotypes and omits some of them. The top ten clones hold 15% to 20% of a sample with 95,000 to 100,000 clones, 79% of them seen once. The chain employs TRBV7-9 and TRBJ1-1; 7 bases match TRBD1. Sequences were obtained from peripheral blood. The clonotype comes from a woman over 75 with active or convalescent COVID-19. CDR3 DNA sequence: TGTGCCAGCAGCTTGGCGGGACAGAGGAAGGTGAACACTGAAGCTTTCTTT. Residues: CASSLAGQRKVNTEAFF.